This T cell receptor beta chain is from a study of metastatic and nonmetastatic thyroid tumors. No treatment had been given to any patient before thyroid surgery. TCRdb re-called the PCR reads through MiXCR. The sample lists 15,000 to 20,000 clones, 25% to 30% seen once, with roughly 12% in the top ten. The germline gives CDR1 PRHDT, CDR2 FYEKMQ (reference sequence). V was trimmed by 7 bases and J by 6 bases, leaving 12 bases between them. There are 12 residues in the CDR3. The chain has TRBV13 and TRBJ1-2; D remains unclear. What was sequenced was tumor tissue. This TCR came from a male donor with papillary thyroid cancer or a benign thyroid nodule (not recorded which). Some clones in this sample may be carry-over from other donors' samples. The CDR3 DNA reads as TGTGCCAGCACCAGTTACGGGAATGGCTACACCTTC. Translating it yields CASTSYGNGYTF. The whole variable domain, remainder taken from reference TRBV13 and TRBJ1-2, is AAGVIQSPRHLIKEKRETATLKCYPIPRHDTVYWYQQGPGQDPQFLISFYEKMQSDKGSIPDRFSAQQFSDYHSELNMSSLELGDSALYFCASTSYGNGYTFGSGTRLTVV.